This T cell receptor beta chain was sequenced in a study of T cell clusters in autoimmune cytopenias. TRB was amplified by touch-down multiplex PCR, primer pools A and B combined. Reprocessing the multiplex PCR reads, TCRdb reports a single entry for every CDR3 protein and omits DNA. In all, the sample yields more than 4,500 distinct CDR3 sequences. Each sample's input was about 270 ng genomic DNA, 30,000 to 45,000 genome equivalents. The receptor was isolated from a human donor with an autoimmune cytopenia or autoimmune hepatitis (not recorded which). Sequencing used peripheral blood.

The CDR3 here is CASRQVGRETDTQYF. V is TRBV4-3 and J is TRBJ2-3; there is no DNA to check the TCRdb D call of TRBD1. CDR1 is LGHNA, CDR2 YSLEER, per germline. The CDR3 contains 15 residues.